The source of this T cell receptor (beta chain) is a study of control samples from healthy donors and cancer patients. TCRdb keeps only in-frame clones here, not all; method: immunoSEQ multiplex PCR. The table records 100,000 to 150,000 clones, around 86% of them present only once. V lost 1 base, J lost 9 bases, and 3 bases stayed unmatched. The CDR3 is made up of 15 amino acids. Germline loops: CDR1 SGHTA, CDR2 FQGTGA. The rearrangement uses TRBV7-3 and TRBJ2-1, with TRBD2 matching 13 bases. The TCR originated in a man between 35 and 55 years old in good health. Sequencing was carried out using blood. Here the CDR3 reads CASSLMGTSGVEQFF. The CDR3 DNA reads TGTGCCAGCAGCTTAATGGGGACTAGCGGGGTTGAGCAGTTCTTC.